This TCR beta chain was documented in a study of T cell responses to AZD1222 COVID-19 vaccine. Study-wide results and caveats: The donors showed a predominance of white British ancestry and of females, with possible underestimation of clonal diversity. At 160-218 and 743-854, vaccine-associated CD4 TCRs were dominant, and they spanned spike.

Generated by immunoSEQ multiplex PCR, the TCRdb table keeps only in-frame clones and is missing some. Counted here are 60,000 to 80,000 clones, about 87% occurring once; the ten biggest clones make up 4.9%. Comments on this clone: Its antigen is currently unknown.

The CDR3 has 15 residues. V was pared by 2 bases and J by 7 bases, with 15 bases between. Looked up from germline, CDR1 is SGHRS and CDR2 is YFSETQ. Specimen: peripheral blood, collected on day 0 of AZD1222 vaccination. V gene TRBV5-1 combines with J gene TRBJ1-4; no definite D call. The sequence was obtained from an adult in good health. The CDR3 spells CASSLAGLPGEKLFF. The CDR3 DNA sequence: TGCGCCAGCAGCTTAGCAGGACTCCCCGGTGAAAAACTGTTTTTT.